The 25 T cell receptor beta chains listed next were all sequenced from one sample in a study of T cell responses to AZD1222 COVID-19 vaccine. Here immunoSEQ multiplex PCR was the method, and the copy in TCRdb shows in-frame clones only, minus some. The sample contains 45,000 to 70,000 clones, 80% to 90% of which appear only once. This specimen consisted of peripheral blood, obtained 28 days after the second AZD1222 dose. These receptors were obtained from an adult who received the AZD1222 COVID-19 vaccine.

CDR3 DNA sequence: TGTGCCAGCAGCTTACTAGCGTGGGAGCAGTACTTC. The encoded protein is CASSLLAWEQYF. The chain is built from TRBV6-4 and TRBJ2-7; 7 bases are a match to TRBD2. This CDR3 is 12 amino acids long. V shed 6 bases, J shed 7 bases, and the junction held 6 bases outside the gene matches. Germline V gene data show CDR1 as MRHNA and CDR2 as SNTAGT.

The rearrangement links TRBV18 to TRBJ2-7, with TRBD2 matching over 9 bases. CDR1 KGHSH and CDR2 LQKENI come from the germline V gene. CDR3 size: 20 residues. Germline trimming cut 3 bases from V and 3 bases from J; bases unmatched to any gene: 21. DNA for the CDR3: TGTGCCAGCTCACCCCTCCGACTGTCCAGCGGGAGGTCTCTCTTCTACGAGCAGTACTTC. Translating it yields CASSPLRLSSGRSLFYEQYF.

The rearrangement links TRBV6-5 to TRBJ2-7; maybe TRBD2 (6 bases). CDR3 size: 15 residues. V lost 6 bases, J lost 0 bases, and 15 bases lay in between. The germline gives CDR1 MNHEY, CDR2 SVGAGI. CDR3 loop: CASSMTRLSSYEQYF. The CDR3 DNA follows: TGTGCCAGCAGCATGACTAGGCTGAGCTCCTACGAGCAGTACTTC.

This clone was detected only once. The chain employs TRBV7-8 and TRBJ1-1; D is unresolved. Per the germline V gene, CDR1 is SGHVS and CDR2 is FQNEAQ. V lost 1 base and J lost 0, with 12 bases in between. This CDR3 has 16 residues. CDR3 DNA sequence: TGTGCCAGCAGCTTAGGTACAGTCCCCATGAACACTGAAGCTTTCTTT. It translates to CASSLGTVPMNTEAFF.

The V and J genes are TRBV28 and TRBJ2-5; 7 positions agree with TRBD1. The length of the CDR3 is 15 residues. With V trimmed by 3 bases and J by 1 base, 5 bases remained unmatched. Germline CDR1 reads MDHEN; CDR2 reads SYDVKM. Here the CDR3 DNA reads TGTGCCAGCAGTTTTAAGGGGGCCTTCCAAGAGACCCAGTACTTC. The encoded protein is CASSFKGAFQETQYF.

This clone appeared a few times. The chain recombines TRBV21-1 with TRBJ2-7; the D call of TRBD2 is as the table states it, not checked on the DNA. TRBV21-1 is shown as a pseudogene. This CDR3 region has 15 residues. CDR3 sequence (DNA): TGTGCCAGCAGCAGAGTAGCGGGAGTGGTTGACGAGCAGTACTTC. Its protein product is CASSRVAGVVDEQYF.

The V and J genes are TRBV6-5 and TRBJ1-5; D might be TRBD1 (5 bases). CDR1 MNHEY and CDR2 SVGAGI come from the germline V gene. With 11 bases removed from V and 7 bases from J, the gap between germline ends came to 15 bases. CDR3 size: 12 residues. CDR3 bases: TGTGCCGCAGGGCTGTTTTGGCAGCCCCAGCATTTT. This codes for CAAGLFWQPQHF.

The gene calls are TRBV7-6 and TRBJ1-1, with 7 bases lining up with TRBD1. This CDR3 comprises 15 residues. The V gene end was trimmed by 6 bases and the J gene end by 4 bases; junction bases not matched to a gene: 11. Looked up from germline, CDR1 is SGHVS and CDR2 is FNYEAQ. The CDR3 sequence: CASRPKQGRCTEAFF. CDR3 sequence (DNA): TGTGCCAGCAGGCCTAAACAGGGGAGGTGCACTGAAGCTTTCTTT. Drawing the rest from reference TRBV7-6 and TRBJ1-1, the complete variable domain is GAGVSQSPRYKVTKRGQDVALRCDPISGHVSLYWYRQALGQGPEFLTYFNYEAQQDKSGLPNDRFSAERPEGSISTLTIQRTEQRDSAMYRCASRPKQGRCTEAFFGQGTRLTVV.

The chain uses TRBV7-9 and TRBJ1-2; the D gene is possibly TRBD1 (6 bases). V was trimmed by 2 bases and J by 4 bases, leaving 17 bases between them. The length of the CDR3 is 16 residues. Per germline, CDR1 SEHNR and CDR2 FQNEAQ (reference sequence). CDR3 in DNA: TGTGCCAGCAGCTTAATCGCGCCCAGGGACACCTATGGCTACACCTTC. Translation gives CASSLIAPRDTYGYTF.

CDR3 sequence (DNA): TGTGCCAGCGGAGGCAGGGCCGGGGAGCTGTTTTTT. The encoded protein is CASGGRAGELFF. The chain recombines TRBV27 with TRBJ2-2; D may match TRBD1 or TRBD2 (5 bases each). Germline V gene lookup returns CDR1 MNHEY and CDR2 SMNVEV (reference sequence). Trimming shortened V by 8 bases and J by 6 bases, and 10 bases separated the two germline ends. This CDR3 comprises 12 residues.

The J gene is TRBJ1-6, the V gene TRBV7-9; D ambiguous. The V gene's germline CDR1 is SEHNR and CDR2 FQNEAQ (reference sequence). The CDR3 is 12 amino acids. V shed 5 bases and J shed 8 bases, with 7 bases lying between them. The CDR3 is CASSRSDSPLHF. DNA for the CDR3: TGTGCCAGCAGCCGTTCAGATTCACCCCTCCACTTT.

V gene TRBV19 combines with J gene TRBJ2-3, with D possibly being TRBD1 (5 bases). Germline loops: CDR1 LNHDA, CDR2 SQIVND (reference sequence). V lost 6 bases and J 3 bases, leaving 10 bases between the germline ends. The CDR3 sequence is 13 residues long. CDR3 coding DNA: TGTGCCAGTAGGGACACACGGACAGATACGCAGTATTTT. Translation gives CASRDTRTDTQYF.

In this sample, this clone turned up a few times. The chain links TRBV7-2 to TRBJ1-3; a weak D match, TRBD1 (5 bases). The germline V and J ends were trimmed by 3 bases and 4 bases, with 19 bases remaining between them. CDR3 size: 17 residues. Germline CDR1 and CDR2: SGHTA and FQGNSA. The CDR3 protein is CASSFRVGDSGGNTIYF. CDR3 DNA: TGTGCCAGCAGCTTTAGGGTTGGGGACTCGGGGGGAAACACCATATATTTT.

This clone was observed once. The chain carries TRBV2 and TRBJ1-1; D gene unclear. The V gene lost 4 bases and the J gene lost 1 base, with 10 bases spanning the gap. The CDR3 length is 14 residues. The germline V gene has CDR1 SNHLY and CDR2 FYNNEI. CDR3 sequence (DNA): TGTGCCAGCAGTGCCTATAGGACGAACACTGAAGCTTTCTTT. Translating it yields CASSAYRTNTEAFF.

CDR3 bases: TGTGCCAGCAGATGGGACAGTAACTATGGCTACACCTTC. Protein sequence: CASRWDSNYGYTF. The rearrangement uses TRBV6-5 and TRBJ1-2; 7 nucleotides agree with TRBD1. Per germline, CDR1 MNHEY and CDR2 SVGAGI. Unmatched junction bases numbered 2, after V lost 6 bases and J lost 1 base. CDR3 size: 13 residues.

The chain uses TRBV6-5 and TRBJ1-6; no definite D call. The ends were cut back, 3 bases at V and 8 bases at J, with 8 bases in the middle. The CDR3 is 13 amino acids. Germline loops: CDR1 MNHEY, CDR2 SVGAGI. CDR3 sequence reads: CASSYLKDSPLHF. CDR3 nucleotides: TGTGCCAGCAGTTATCTAAAAGATTCACCCCTCCACTTT.

The CDR3 here is CALDETGEQYF. The DNA for the CDR3 is TGTGCCCTCGATGAAACGGGCGAGCAGTACTTC. The chain combines TRBV6-4 with TRBJ2-7; D remains ambiguous. The CDR3 contains 11 residues. V dropped 11 bases and J dropped 6 bases, with 14 bases sitting between them. From germline, CDR1 is MRHNA and CDR2 SNTAGT.

In this sample, this clone turned up a few times. The chain joins TRBV19 to TRBJ2-2; weak D call: TRBD2 (5 bases). Germline-derived CDR1 and CDR2 are LNHDA and SQIVND (reference sequence). Between the trimmed V and J ends, which lost 2 bases and 5 bases, there was a span of 9 bases. The CDR3 spans 14 residues. The CDR3 DNA reads as TGTGCCAGTAGTATAAGAGGGATTACCGGGGAGCTGTTTTTT. Translating gives CASSIRGITGELFF.

In the case of this clone: The same CDR3 can be traced to other DNA sequences in this sample. The chain combines TRBV15 with TRBJ2-7; the D gene could be TRBD1 or TRBD2 (5 bases each). The CDR3 has 15 residues. V shed 0 bases and J shed 3 bases, with 12 bases lying between them. CDR1 and CDR2 (germline): LNHNV, YYDKDF (reference sequence). DNA for the CDR3: TGTGCCACCAGCAGAGATCGGGACGGAAGCTACGAGCAGTACTTC. It is translated as CATSRDRDGSYEQYF.

The chain couples TRBV15 to TRBJ2-2, with 7 positions matching TRBD2. CDR1 and CDR2 (germline): LNHNV, YYDKDF (reference sequence). V dropped 1 base and J dropped 7; count of bases not matched to a gene: 6. The CDR3 covers 15 residues. The CDR3: CATSRVAGAGGELFF. The CDR3 DNA follows: TGTGCCACCAGCAGAGTCGCGGGAGCGGGCGGGGAGCTGTTTTTT.

This clone was observed a single time. The chain uses TRBV9 and TRBJ2-2, with no clear D. The CDR3 runs 15 residues. Germline CDR1 is SGDLS and CDR2 is YYNGEE. Trimming took 0 bases from V and 1 from J, leaving 7 bases between them. The CDR3 protein is CASSVGALNTGELFF. The CDR3 region has the DNA TGTGCCAGCAGCGTAGGAGCGCTGAACACCGGGGAGCTGTTTTTT.

V usage is TRBV11-2 and J usage is TRBJ2-1; 8 bases are a match to TRBD2. V gave up 1 base and J gave up 2 bases; unmatched junction bases: 7. Germline CDR1 SGHAT, CDR2 FQNNGV. This CDR3 spans 17 amino acids. The CDR3 region has the DNA TGTGCCAGCAGCTTAGTTGGGAAGCGGGAGACCTACAATGAGCAGTTCTTC. This translates into CASSLVGKRETYNEQFF. Filled out from reference TRBV11-2 and TRBJ2-1, the complete variable domain reads EAGVAQSPRYKIIEKRQSVAFWCNPISGHATLYWYQQILGQGPKLLIQFQNNGVVDDSQLPKDRFSAERLKGVDSTLKIQPAKLEDSAVYLCASSLVGKRETYNEQFFGPGTRLTVL.

CDR3: CASSSGLAGGGWGTDTQYF. The CDR3 DNA is TGCGCCAGCAGCTCAGGACTAGCGGGAGGAGGATGGGGCACAGATACGCAGTATTTT. The chain is built from TRBV5-1 and TRBJ2-3; 14 bases align to TRBD2. Germline CDR1 SGHRS, CDR2 YFSETQ. J lost 1 base, V lost 3 bases, and 10 bases had no gene match. The CDR3 contains 19 residues.

J is TRBJ2-3 and V is TRBV20-1; no firm D call. Trimming shortened V by 2 bases and J by 6 bases, and 6 bases separated the two germline ends. The length of the CDR3 is 11 residues. Germline CDR1 and CDR2: DFQATT and SNEGSKA (reference sequence). The CDR3 DNA follows: TGCAGTGCTAGATTGGCGGATACGCAGTATTTT. Translating gives CSARLADTQYF.

The CDR3 nucleotides are TGCGCCAGCAGCCAAGACCTCGGGACAGGGGGAAAGAACACTGAAGCTTTCTTT. This gives the protein CASSQDLGTGGKNTEAFF. The rearrangement uses TRBV4-3 and TRBJ1-1; 11 bases match TRBD1. V lost 0 bases, J lost 1 base, and 7 bases stayed unmatched. The germline gives CDR1 LGHNA, CDR2 YSLEER. This CDR3 region has 18 residues.